The 13 T cell receptor beta chains listed next were all sequenced from one sample in a study of Ad26.COV2.S vaccination and SARS-CoV-2 variants. Treatment given: some 20 received Ad26.COV2.S at low or high dose, single or two shots; roughly five received placebo; per-sample allocation not given. Sampling was done on day 63 after the first vaccine or placebo injection. Method: immunoSEQ multiplex PCR; TCRdb's copy keeps in-frame clones and lacks some. The sample has around 300,000 clones; 88% are singletons. Specimen: peripheral blood, collected in a trial of Ad26.COV2.S vaccine versus placebo. All receptors come from a person between 18 and 59 years old who received the Ad26.COV2.S COVID-19 vaccine or a placebo.

The chain employs TRBV3-1 (or the pseudogene TRBV3-2) and TRBJ2-1, with 10 bases aligning to TRBD2. With V trimmed by 0 bases and J by 12 bases, 8 bases remained unmatched. CDR1 is LGHDT, CDR2 YNNKEL, per germline (reference sequence). CDR3 length: 15 residues. The CDR3 DNA is TGTGCCAGCAGCCAAGATCTGGCTAGCGGGGGCTCGCAGTTCTTC. It specifies CASSQDLASGGSQFF.

The chain employs TRBV18 and TRBJ2-3; 9 bases map to TRBD2. The germline gives CDR1 KGHSH, CDR2 LQKENI. V dropped 3 bases and J dropped 0; count of bases not matched to a gene: 7. This CDR3 contains 17 residues. The CDR3 is CASSPARLADSTDTQYF. For the CDR3, the DNA is TGTGCCAGCTCACCCGCGCGACTAGCGGATAGCACAGATACGCAGTATTTT.

The rearrangement joins TRBV30 to TRBJ1-2, with 9 bases aligning to TRBD1. The CDR3 is 12 amino acids. In germline, CDR1 is GTSNPN, CDR2 SVGIG (reference sequence). The junction had 5 bases not matched to a gene; V was cut back by 6 bases and J by 6 bases. CDR3 sequence (DNA): TGTGCCTGCCCTACAGGGGGCAATGGCTACACCTTC. Its translation: CACPTGGNGYTF.

The chain carries TRBV9 and TRBJ2-3; 10 bases align to TRBD2. CDR3 length: 16 residues. The germline gives CDR1 SGDLS, CDR2 YYNGEE. V dropped 4 bases and J dropped 1; count of bases not matched to a gene: 6. The CDR3, as DNA: TGTGCCAGCAGCCGAGGGGGGACTAGCGGCACAGATACGCAGTATTTT. It yields the protein CASSRGGTSGTDTQYF.

The chain links TRBV29-1 to TRBJ2-7; D is ambiguous. Deletions cut 6 bases from V and 0 bases from J, with 6 bases between. CDR3 length: 11 residues. Germline V lookup: CDR1 SQVTM, CDR2 ANQGSEA. CDR3 nucleotide sequence: TGCAGCGTGGCCAGCTCCTACGAGCAGTACTTC. It is translated as CSVASSYEQYF.

V is TRBV5-6 and J is TRBJ1-2; 8 bases are a match to TRBD1. With 3 bases clipped from V and 8 bases from J, the junction kept 9 bases outside the gene matches. Looked up from germline, CDR1 is SGHDT and CDR2 is YYEEEE. The CDR3 consists of 14 residues. The CDR3 coding sequence is TGTGCCAGCAGCTACCCGGACAGGGCAGGCGGCTACACCTTC. The encoded protein is CASSYPDRAGGYTF.

The sample holds one count of this clone. The V gene is TRBV6-6, the J gene TRBJ1-1, with D possibly being TRBD1 (6 bases). The CDR3 runs to 15 residues. V shed 0 bases and J shed 10 bases, with 18 bases lying between them. The germline CDR1 and CDR2 sequences are MNHNY and SVGAGI (reference sequence). CDR3 sequence reads: CASSYSGQSRGGAFF. The CDR3 DNA follows: TGTGCCAGCAGTTACTCCGGACAGTCCCGCGGGGGAGCTTTCTTT.

The rearrangement joins TRBV6-2 or TRBV6-3 to TRBJ2-2, with a possible D match to TRBD1 (5 bases). Per the germline V gene, CDR1 is MNHEY and CDR2 is SVGEGT. V was trimmed by 4 bases and J by 7 bases, leaving 16 bases between them. This CDR3 has 15 residues. CDR3 DNA: TGTGCCAGCAGTTTTCTACTTCAGGGTGACGGGGAGCTGTTTTTT. It specifies CASSFLLQGDGELFF.

This clone was detected only a few times. This chain joins TRBV6-2 or TRBV6-3 and TRBJ2-6, with no clear D. V was clipped by 4 bases and J by 4 bases, with 8 bases between them. The CDR3 has 14 amino acids. In germline, CDR1 is MNHEY, CDR2 SVGEGT. The chain's CDR3 is CASSLSTGANVLTF. In nucleotides, the CDR3 is TGTGCCAGCAGTTTAAGTACCGGGGCCAACGTCCTGACTTTC.

This chain joins TRBV7-9 and TRBJ2-1; D unclear. The germline V and J ends were trimmed by 2 bases and 5 bases, with 13 bases remaining between them. The CDR3 is 15 amino acids. Germline lookup yields CDR1 SEHNR and CDR2 FQNEAQ (reference sequence). Written as DNA, the CDR3 is TGTGCCAGCAGCTTAATCGTTCGGCAGAACAATGAGCAGTTCTTC. It specifies CASSLIVRQNNEQFF. Together with reference TRBV7-9 and TRBJ2-1, the CDR3 gives the full variable domain: DTGVSQNPRHKITKRGQNVTFRCDPISEHNRLYWYRQTLGQGPEFLTYFQNEAQLEKSRLLSDRFSAERPKGSFSTLEIQRTEQGDSAMYLCASSLIVRQNNEQFFGPGTRLTVL.

The genes are TRBV7-9 and TRBJ2-1; possible D gene TRBD2, 6 bases. Germline CDR1 SEHNR, CDR2 FQNEAQ (reference sequence). V was clipped by 5 bases and J by 0 bases, with 8 bases between them. The CDR3 is 14 amino acids. Here the CDR3 reads CASSLGGSYNEQFF. The CDR3 DNA is TGTGCCAGCAGCCTCGGGGGCTCCTACAATGAGCAGTTCTTC.

The CDR3 region is CASSLVPLETQYF. The CDR3, as DNA: TGTGCCAGCAGCTTAGTCCCCTTAGAGACCCAGTACTTC. The chain combines TRBV11-2 with TRBJ2-5, with D unresolved. The CDR3 runs 13 residues. Germline lookup yields CDR1 SGHAT and CDR2 FQNNGV. V dropped 1 base and J dropped 4 bases, with 7 bases sitting between them.

The chain couples TRBV29-1 to TRBJ1-1; maybe TRBD1 (5 bases). The CDR3 spans 15 residues. Germline loops: CDR1 SQVTM, CDR2 ANQGSEA. V dropped 2 bases and J dropped 1 base, with 14 bases sitting between them. DNA for the CDR3: TGCAGCGTTGAACCAGGGTCAACTGGGAACACTGAAGCTTTCTTT. Protein: CSVEPGSTGNTEAFF. The whole variable domain, remainder taken from reference TRBV29-1 and TRBJ1-1, is SAVISQKPSRDICQRGTSLTIQCQVDSQVTMMFWYRQQPGQSLTLIATANQGSEATYESGFVIDKFPISRPNLTFSTLTVSNMSPEDSSIYLCSVEPGSTGNTEAFFGQGTRLTVV.